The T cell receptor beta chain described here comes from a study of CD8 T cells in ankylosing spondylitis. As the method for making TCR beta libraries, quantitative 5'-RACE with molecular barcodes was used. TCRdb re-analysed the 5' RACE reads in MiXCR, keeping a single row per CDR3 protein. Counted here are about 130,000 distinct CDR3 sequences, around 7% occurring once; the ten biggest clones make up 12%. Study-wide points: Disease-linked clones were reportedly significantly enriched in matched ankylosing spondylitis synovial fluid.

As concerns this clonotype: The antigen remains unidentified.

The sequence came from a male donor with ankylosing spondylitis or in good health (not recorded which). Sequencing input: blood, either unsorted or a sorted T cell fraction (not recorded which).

The CDR3: CASSPLAGFQETQYF. CDR3 sequence (DNA): TGTGCCAGCAGCCCCCTTGCGGGGTTCCAAGAGACCCAGTACTTC. The gene calls are TRBV3-1 and TRBJ2-5; D may be TRBD2 (6 bases). Trimming pared 4 bases from V and 1 base from J, leaving 13 bases between. The CDR3 loop spans 15 amino acids. In germline, CDR1 is LGHDT, CDR2 YNNKEL (reference sequence).